This TCR beta chain was identified in a study of blood T cells in healthy people across ages. This clonotype was seen many times. Its antigen remains unknown. Study results and limitations: Higher diversity, along with more naive CD4+ cells, distinguished long-lived donors from aged donors.

The V end was cut by 1 base, the J end by 6 bases, with 6 bases between. This CDR3 is 12 amino acids long. All donors came from Russia, were Caucasian and healthy, and spanned ages roughly 6 to 100. There were at least 5 micrograms of total RNA extracted from every sample. PCR was performed a second time for about 7 to 12 cycles using a sample-barcoded 5' primer and a J-beta primer mix. TCRdb reprocessed the 5' RACE reads via MiXCR and lists one record per CDR3 protein. The sample lists around 1,000,000 distinct CDR3 sequences, around 25% occurring once. The data also belong to a second study, concerning T cells of mothers and their children. That report notes: Normalized overlap was always slightly, never significantly, higher in related than unrelated mother-child pairs.

The material sequenced was blood. The sequence derives from a girl aged 2-10 years in good health. The V call is TRBV12-3 or TRBV12-4, the J call TRBJ1-1; TRBD1 is a possible D gene (6 bases). The CDR3 is CASSLGTAEAFF. The CDR3 nucleotides read TGTGCCAGCAGTTTAGGGACAGCTGAAGCTTTCTTT.